These T cell receptor beta chains were read from a single sample in a study of cytomegalovirus exposure and HLA in healthy donors. Repertoires were generated with immunoSEQ multiplex PCR, while TCRdb's copy carries only in-frame clones and drops some. This table holds about 120,000 clones, more than 75% found once. Source material: PBMCs. These receptors came from a woman under 30 in good health and CMV-seropositive. CDR3s include the opening cysteine and the closing phenylalanine or tryptophan. The D gene is left open where the match is weak. Rows give clone size only sometimes, using once, few, many, or a class for an expanded clone.

NA	TRBV4-2	TRBJ1-2	NA	TGTGCCAGCAGCCAAGGAGGGACTAACTATGGCTACACCTTC	CASSQGGTNYGYTF
TRBD1	TRBV2	TRBJ2-1	NA	TGTGCCAGCAGCAAGCGACAGGGGGCGCGCGATGAGCAGTTCTTC	CASSKRQGARDEQFF
TRBD2	TRBV9	TRBJ2-2	NA	TGTGCCAGCAGCGTAGTTAGCGGGAGGGCCGACGGGGAGCTGTTTTTT	CASSVVSGRADGELFF
TRBD2	TRBV6-5	TRBJ2-5	NA	TGTGCCAGCAGTTTTGGACTAGCGGGGGGGGAGACCCAGTACTTC	CASSFGLAGGETQYF
TRBD1	TRBV4-1	TRBJ1-5	NA	TGCGCCAGCAGCCTAAAAGGACAGGGCGGCAATCAGCCCCAGCATTTT	CASSLKGQGGNQPQHF
TRBD1	TRBV5-6	TRBJ2-7	few	TGTGCCAGCAGCCTGGACAGGGTGCAGTACTTC	CASSLDRVQYF
NA	TRBV15	TRBJ1-5	NA	TGTGCCACCAGCAGTAGAGGGCGGGGTAATCAGCCCCAGCATTTT	CATSSRGRGNQPQHF
NA	TRBV14	TRBJ1-1	NA	TGTGCCAGCAGCCAAGGATCCCGGGGTAACACTGAAGCTTTCTTT	CASSQGSRGNTEAFF
TRBD1	TRBV19	TRBJ2-7	NA	TGTGCCAGTAGTTGGACCCCGACAGGGGCTGGGGAGCAGTACTTC	CASSWTPTGAGEQYF
NA	TRBV7-2	TRBJ1-5	NA	TGTGCCAGCAGCTTAGATAAAAGTACACCCCAGCATTTT	CASSLDKSTPQHF
TRBD2	TRBV5-1	TRBJ2-1	NA	TGCGCCAGCACGGGACTAGCGGGAAGCAATGAGCAGTTCTTC	CASTGLAGSNEQFF
TRBD1	TRBV9	TRBJ1-1	NA	TGTGCCAGCAGCACTGACAGGGGAAGGGGTACTGAAGCTTTCTTT	CASSTDRGRGTEAFF